One and the same sample provided the 20 T cell receptor beta chains below, sequenced in a study of OX40 agonist ivuxolimab in advanced cancers. The repertoire was sequenced with immunoSEQ multiplex PCR; TCRdb's copy has only in-frame clones and lacks some. The top ten clones hold 5% of a sample with more than 70,000 clones, 81% of them seen once. This specimen was CD4+ or CD8+ T cells sorted from blood, taken in a trial of the OX40 agonist ivuxolimab. The receptors originated from an adult with an advanced solid tumor such as melanoma, head and neck, liver or kidney cancer.

The chain recombines TRBV11-2 with TRBJ2-2, with D possibly matching TRBD2 (5 bases). This CDR3 is built from 14 residues. Trimming removed 3 bases from V and 5 bases from J, with 10 bases in between. CDR1 SGHAT and CDR2 FQNNGV come from the germline V gene. CDR3 protein: CASSFNPGTGELFF. The CDR3 DNA is TGTGCCAGCAGCTTTAATCCGGGAACCGGGGAGCTGTTTTTT.

The gene calls are TRBV9 and TRBJ1-2; D remains ambiguous. The CDR3 has 13 amino acids. The germline V gene encodes CDR1 SGDLS and CDR2 YYNGEE. Between the trimmed V and J ends, which lost 3 bases and 7 bases, there was a span of 13 bases. The CDR3 here is CASSGSWIGGYTF. CDR3 in DNA: TGTGCCAGCAGCGGATCGTGGATCGGTGGCTACACCTTC. Looking up the rest from reference TRBV9 and TRBJ1-2 gives the full variable domain: DSGVTQTPKHLITATGQRVTLRCSPRSGDLSVYWYQQSLDQGLQFLIQYYNGEERAKGNILERFSAQQFPDLHSELNLSSLELGDSALYFCASSGSWIGGYTFGSGTRLTVV.

CDR3 residues: CASSLTGGSNQPQHF. The CDR3 region has the DNA TGTGCCAGCAGCCTGACAGGAGGTAGCAATCAGCCCCAGCATTTT. V is TRBV6-4 and J is TRBJ1-5, with D perhaps TRBD1 (6 bases). CDR1 is MRHNA and CDR2 is SNTAGT in the germline V gene. The CDR3 runs 15 residues. Trimming stripped 6 bases from V and 0 bases from J, with 12 bases between.

This chain uses TRBV7-9 with TRBJ2-3, with TRBD2 matching over 8 bases. The germline V gene encodes CDR1 SEHNR and CDR2 FQNEAQ (reference sequence). Germline trimming cut 1 base from V and 3 bases from J; bases unmatched to any gene: 6. This CDR3 contains 16 residues. CDR3 nucleotide sequence: TGTGCCAGCAGCTTAGTGGTGGCTAGCGGGACAGATACGCAGTATTTT. Its protein product is CASSLVVASGTDTQYF.

This clone has a handful of counts. The gene calls are TRBV4-3 and TRBJ2-1; 7 nucleotides align to TRBD1. Losses at the gene ends were 0 bases for V and 7 bases for J; bases not matched to a gene: 18. This CDR3 has 19 amino acids. The germline V gene encodes CDR1 LGHNA and CDR2 YSLEER. In nucleotides, the CDR3 is TGCGCCAGCAGCCAAGATCCCGGGGCACAGGGGATCGTTGGTAATGAGCAGTTCTTC. It codes for CASSQDPGAQGIVGNEQFF.

The CDR3 DNA reads TGTGCCAGCAGCGATGGACGGCAATCTGATACGCAGTATTTT. Its protein product is CASSDGRQSDTQYF. The chain is built from TRBV5-4 and TRBJ2-3; no clear D. The CDR3 totals 14 residues. Germline CDR1 is SGHNT and CDR2 is YYREEE (reference sequence). Trimming stripped 4 bases from V and 6 bases from J, with 15 bases between. The complete variable domain, with remaining parts taken from reference TRBV5-4 and TRBJ2-3, reads ETGVTQSPTHLIKTRGQQVTLRCSSQSGHNTVSWYQQALGQGPQFIFQYYREEENGRGNFPPRFSGLQFPNYSSELNVNALELDDSALYLCASSDGRQSDTQYFGPGTRLTVL.

This chain uses TRBV7-3 with TRBJ2-3; D is perhaps TRBD1 or TRBD2 (5 bases each). The V end was cut by 11 bases, the J end by 5 bases, with 17 bases between. The CDR3 covers 13 residues. In germline, CDR1 is SGHTA, CDR2 FQGTGA. In nucleotides, the CDR3 is TGTGCCTGCTCCGGGGCAGGAGGAGATACGCAGTATTTT. Encoded protein: CACSGAGGDTQYF. The full variable domain, with the rest looked up from reference TRBV7-3 and TRBJ2-3, is GAGVSQTPSNKVTEKGKYVELRCDPISGHTALYWYRQSLGQGPEFLIYFQGTGAADDSGLPNDRFFAVRPEGSVSTLKIQRTERGDSAVYLCACSGAGGDTQYFGPGTRLTVL.

V gene TRBV5-1 combines with J gene TRBJ1-2, with D hard to call. The germline V and J ends were trimmed by 3 bases and 11 bases, with 17 bases remaining between them. Germline lookup yields CDR1 SGHRS and CDR2 YFSETQ. This CDR3 has 13 amino acids. CDR3 in DNA: TGCGCCAGCAGCTCAATGACCCAGGACCCGTACACCTTC. It specifies CASSSMTQDPYTF.

In DNA, the CDR3 is TGTGCCAGCAGTTACTCGACTAGCGCCTACGAGCAGTACTTC. Translating gives CASSYSTSAYEQYF. This rearrangement joins TRBV6-5 to TRBJ2-7, with 8 bases aligning to TRBD2. The CDR3 consists of 14 residues. Germline trimming cut 0 bases from V and 2 bases from J; bases unmatched to any gene: 0. The V gene's germline CDR1 is MNHEY and CDR2 SVGAGI.

J is TRBJ1-1 and V is TRBV6-6; D not certain. The V end lost 0 bases, the J end lost 7 bases, and 6 bases lay between the germline ends. CDR3 size: 12 residues. Germline-derived CDR1 and CDR2 are MNHNY and SVGAGI (reference sequence). The DNA for the CDR3 is TGTGCCAGCAGTTACTCGACGAGTGAAGCTTTCTTT. This encodes CASSYSTSEAFF.

The gene calls are TRBV5-1 and TRBJ2-3; D ambiguous. With 4 bases removed from V and 1 base from J, the gap between germline ends came to 10 bases. CDR1 is SGHRS, CDR2 YFSETQ, per germline. The CDR3 has 14 amino acids. The CDR3: CASSHLRGTDTQYF. DNA of the CDR3: TGCGCCAGCAGCCACTTAAGGGGCACAGATACGCAGTATTTT.

The gene calls are TRBV4-2 and TRBJ2-3, with 16 bases fitting TRBD2. This CDR3 has 17 residues. Germline V gene sequence: CDR1 LGHNA, CDR2 YNFKEQ. J gave up 6 bases and V 4 bases, and 7 bases lay outside the gene matches. CDR3 sequence reads: CASSPGLAGGPGDTQYF. Here the CDR3 DNA reads TGTGCCAGCAGCCCGGGACTAGCGGGGGGGCCGGGGGATACGCAGTATTTT.

V is TRBV5-1 and J is TRBJ1-5, with 7 bases that match TRBD1. The CDR3 loop spans 14 amino acids. Losses at the gene ends were 2 bases for V and 3 bases for J; bases not matched to a gene: 2. Per germline, CDR1 SGHRS and CDR2 YFSETQ. CDR3 DNA: TGCGCCAGCAGCTTACAGGGGAACAATCAGCCCCAGCATTTT. Translation gives CASSLQGNNQPQHF.

The chain employs TRBV15 and TRBJ1-1; D call uncertain. The V gene lost 6 bases and the J gene lost 2 bases, with 10 bases spanning the gap. The CDR3 sequence is 13 residues long. The germline V gene has CDR1 LNHNV and CDR2 YYDKDF (reference sequence). The CDR3 region is CATREVVNTEAFF. For the CDR3, the DNA is TGTGCCACCAGAGAAGTAGTCAACACTGAAGCTTTCTTT.

This chain uses TRBV15 with TRBJ1-5; perhaps TRBD1 as D (6 bases). This CDR3 is built from 16 residues. In germline, CDR1 is LNHNV, CDR2 YYDKDF (reference sequence). Trimming removed 0 bases from V and 0 bases from J, with 9 bases in between. The CDR3 DNA is TGTGCCACCAGCAGAGAAGGACAGAATAGCAATCAGCCCCAGCATTTT. Amino acid sequence: CATSREGQNSNQPQHF.

The rearrangement links TRBV11-1 to TRBJ2-3, with 9 bases fitting TRBD2. Germline loops: CDR1 SGHAT, CDR2 FQDESV (reference sequence). This CDR3 spans 16 amino acids. V lost 6 bases and J lost 6; bases outside the gene matches: 13. The DNA of the CDR3 is TGTGCCAGCAGGAGAGGTTTGGCTAGCGGGGATGATACGCAGTATTTT. Residues: CASRRGLASGDDTQYF.

The gene calls are TRBV4-3 and TRBJ1-5; no clear D. The CDR3 runs to 14 residues. V lost 1 base and J 3 bases, leaving 7 bases between the germline ends. Germline CDR1 is LGHNA and CDR2 is YSLEER. The CDR3 DNA follows: TGCGCCAGCAGCCAAGGGGCGGTCAATCAGCCCCAGCATTTT. As protein: CASSQGAVNQPQHF.

The chain has TRBV18 and TRBJ1-2; TRBD1 aligns across 9 bases. J was trimmed by 0 bases and V by 2 bases; bases with no gene match: 4. CDR3 length: 16 amino acids. The germline V gene has CDR1 KGHSH and CDR2 LQKENI. The CDR3 DNA reads TGTGCCAGCTCACCAGGGACAGGGTTCGCTAACTATGGCTACACCTTC. It translates to CASSPGTGFANYGYTF. Full variable domain (missing parts from reference TRBV18 and TRBJ1-2): NAGVMQNPRHLVRRRGQEARLRCSPMKGHSHVYWYRQLPEEGLKFMVYLQKENIIDESGMPKERFSAEFPKEGPSILRIQQVVRGDSAAYFCASSPGTGFANYGYTFGSGTRLTVV.

The V gene is TRBV29-1, the J gene TRBJ1-1; D remains unclear. The germline CDR1 and CDR2 sequences are SQVTM and ANQGSEA. The CDR3 spans 13 residues. The V gene lost 5 bases and the J gene lost 3 bases, with 13 bases spanning the gap. The CDR3: CSVRGSSYTEAFF. The CDR3, as DNA: TGCAGCGTTCGAGGGAGCAGCTACACTGAAGCTTTCTTT.

Concerning this clone: The sample carries other DNA sequences with the same CDR3. This sequence joins TRBV7-9 and TRBJ2-7, with 7 bases that match TRBD1. The CDR3 length is 16 residues. Germline CDR1 is SEHNR and CDR2 is FQNEAQ (reference sequence). With 5 bases clipped from V and 2 bases from J, the junction kept 12 bases outside the gene matches. The CDR3 loop reads CASSLEQGDRPYEQYF. The CDR3 DNA follows: TGTGCCAGCAGCCTCGAGCAGGGGGACAGACCCTACGAGCAGTACTTC.